This record covers a single T cell receptor beta chain. This sample was included in a study of blood T cell repertoires in COVID-19. As for the study in general: Sources were T cells, B-cell-depleted T cells, or PBMCs; the material itself was cDNA or gDNA.

Data came from immunoSEQ multiplex PCR; TCRdb stores just in-frame clones and leaves some out. The repertoire has about 210,000 clones, roughly nine tenths of them found once; the top ten carry 1% to 1.5%. Germline V CDR1 and CDR2: MDHEN, SYDVKM. The length of the CDR3 is 15 residues. V lost 5 bases to trimming and J lost 3 bases, with 14 bases between them. Sequencing was carried out using peripheral blood. The V gene is TRBV28, the J gene TRBJ1-5; D remains unclear. The source is a man between 25 and 39 years old with acute or convalescent COVID-19. The CDR3: CASSPTGLFNQPQHF. The CDR3 DNA is TGTGCCAGCAGTCCAACGGGTTTATTCAATCAGCCCCAGCATTTT.